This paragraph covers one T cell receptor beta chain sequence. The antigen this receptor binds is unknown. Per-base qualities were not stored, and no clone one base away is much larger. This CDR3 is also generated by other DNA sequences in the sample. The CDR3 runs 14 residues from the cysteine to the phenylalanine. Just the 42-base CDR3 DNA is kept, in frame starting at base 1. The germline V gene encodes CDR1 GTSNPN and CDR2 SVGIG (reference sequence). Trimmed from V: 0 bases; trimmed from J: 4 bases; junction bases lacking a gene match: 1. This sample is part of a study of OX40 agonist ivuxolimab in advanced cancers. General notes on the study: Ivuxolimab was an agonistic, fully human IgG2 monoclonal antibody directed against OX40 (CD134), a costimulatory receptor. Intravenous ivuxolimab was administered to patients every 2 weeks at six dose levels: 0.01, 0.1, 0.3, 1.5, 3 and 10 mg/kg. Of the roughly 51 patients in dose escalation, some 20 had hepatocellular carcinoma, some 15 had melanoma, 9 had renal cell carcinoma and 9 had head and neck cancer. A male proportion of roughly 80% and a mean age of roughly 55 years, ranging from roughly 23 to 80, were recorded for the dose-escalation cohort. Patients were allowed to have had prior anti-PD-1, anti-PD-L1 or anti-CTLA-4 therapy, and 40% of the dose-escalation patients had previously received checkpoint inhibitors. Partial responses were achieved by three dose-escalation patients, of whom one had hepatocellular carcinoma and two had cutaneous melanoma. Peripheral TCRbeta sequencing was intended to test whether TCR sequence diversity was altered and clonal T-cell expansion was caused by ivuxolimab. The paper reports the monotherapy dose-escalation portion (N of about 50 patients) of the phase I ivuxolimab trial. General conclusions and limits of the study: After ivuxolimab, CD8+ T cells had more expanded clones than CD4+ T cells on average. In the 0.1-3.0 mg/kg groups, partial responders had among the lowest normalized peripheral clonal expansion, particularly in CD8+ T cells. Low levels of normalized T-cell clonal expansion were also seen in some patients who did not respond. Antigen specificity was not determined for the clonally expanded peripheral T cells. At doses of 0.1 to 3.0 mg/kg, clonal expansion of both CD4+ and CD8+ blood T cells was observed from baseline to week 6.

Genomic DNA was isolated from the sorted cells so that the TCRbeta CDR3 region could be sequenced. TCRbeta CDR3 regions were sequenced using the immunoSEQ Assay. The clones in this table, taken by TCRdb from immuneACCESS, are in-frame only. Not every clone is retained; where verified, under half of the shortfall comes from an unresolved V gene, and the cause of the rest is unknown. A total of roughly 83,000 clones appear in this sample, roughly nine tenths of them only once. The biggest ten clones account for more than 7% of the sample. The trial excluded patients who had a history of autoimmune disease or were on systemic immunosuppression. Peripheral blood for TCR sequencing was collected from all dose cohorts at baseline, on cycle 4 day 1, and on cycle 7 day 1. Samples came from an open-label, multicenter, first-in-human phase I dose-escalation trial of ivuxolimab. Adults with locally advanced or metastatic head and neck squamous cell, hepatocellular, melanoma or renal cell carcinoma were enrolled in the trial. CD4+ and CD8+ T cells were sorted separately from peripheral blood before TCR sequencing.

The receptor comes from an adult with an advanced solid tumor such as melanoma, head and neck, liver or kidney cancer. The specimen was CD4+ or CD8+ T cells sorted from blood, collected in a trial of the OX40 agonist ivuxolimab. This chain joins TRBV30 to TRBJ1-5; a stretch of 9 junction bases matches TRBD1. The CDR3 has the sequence CAWSVGQGNQPQHF. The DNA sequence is TGTGCCTGGAGTGTTGGACAGGGGAATCAGCCCCAGCATTTT.